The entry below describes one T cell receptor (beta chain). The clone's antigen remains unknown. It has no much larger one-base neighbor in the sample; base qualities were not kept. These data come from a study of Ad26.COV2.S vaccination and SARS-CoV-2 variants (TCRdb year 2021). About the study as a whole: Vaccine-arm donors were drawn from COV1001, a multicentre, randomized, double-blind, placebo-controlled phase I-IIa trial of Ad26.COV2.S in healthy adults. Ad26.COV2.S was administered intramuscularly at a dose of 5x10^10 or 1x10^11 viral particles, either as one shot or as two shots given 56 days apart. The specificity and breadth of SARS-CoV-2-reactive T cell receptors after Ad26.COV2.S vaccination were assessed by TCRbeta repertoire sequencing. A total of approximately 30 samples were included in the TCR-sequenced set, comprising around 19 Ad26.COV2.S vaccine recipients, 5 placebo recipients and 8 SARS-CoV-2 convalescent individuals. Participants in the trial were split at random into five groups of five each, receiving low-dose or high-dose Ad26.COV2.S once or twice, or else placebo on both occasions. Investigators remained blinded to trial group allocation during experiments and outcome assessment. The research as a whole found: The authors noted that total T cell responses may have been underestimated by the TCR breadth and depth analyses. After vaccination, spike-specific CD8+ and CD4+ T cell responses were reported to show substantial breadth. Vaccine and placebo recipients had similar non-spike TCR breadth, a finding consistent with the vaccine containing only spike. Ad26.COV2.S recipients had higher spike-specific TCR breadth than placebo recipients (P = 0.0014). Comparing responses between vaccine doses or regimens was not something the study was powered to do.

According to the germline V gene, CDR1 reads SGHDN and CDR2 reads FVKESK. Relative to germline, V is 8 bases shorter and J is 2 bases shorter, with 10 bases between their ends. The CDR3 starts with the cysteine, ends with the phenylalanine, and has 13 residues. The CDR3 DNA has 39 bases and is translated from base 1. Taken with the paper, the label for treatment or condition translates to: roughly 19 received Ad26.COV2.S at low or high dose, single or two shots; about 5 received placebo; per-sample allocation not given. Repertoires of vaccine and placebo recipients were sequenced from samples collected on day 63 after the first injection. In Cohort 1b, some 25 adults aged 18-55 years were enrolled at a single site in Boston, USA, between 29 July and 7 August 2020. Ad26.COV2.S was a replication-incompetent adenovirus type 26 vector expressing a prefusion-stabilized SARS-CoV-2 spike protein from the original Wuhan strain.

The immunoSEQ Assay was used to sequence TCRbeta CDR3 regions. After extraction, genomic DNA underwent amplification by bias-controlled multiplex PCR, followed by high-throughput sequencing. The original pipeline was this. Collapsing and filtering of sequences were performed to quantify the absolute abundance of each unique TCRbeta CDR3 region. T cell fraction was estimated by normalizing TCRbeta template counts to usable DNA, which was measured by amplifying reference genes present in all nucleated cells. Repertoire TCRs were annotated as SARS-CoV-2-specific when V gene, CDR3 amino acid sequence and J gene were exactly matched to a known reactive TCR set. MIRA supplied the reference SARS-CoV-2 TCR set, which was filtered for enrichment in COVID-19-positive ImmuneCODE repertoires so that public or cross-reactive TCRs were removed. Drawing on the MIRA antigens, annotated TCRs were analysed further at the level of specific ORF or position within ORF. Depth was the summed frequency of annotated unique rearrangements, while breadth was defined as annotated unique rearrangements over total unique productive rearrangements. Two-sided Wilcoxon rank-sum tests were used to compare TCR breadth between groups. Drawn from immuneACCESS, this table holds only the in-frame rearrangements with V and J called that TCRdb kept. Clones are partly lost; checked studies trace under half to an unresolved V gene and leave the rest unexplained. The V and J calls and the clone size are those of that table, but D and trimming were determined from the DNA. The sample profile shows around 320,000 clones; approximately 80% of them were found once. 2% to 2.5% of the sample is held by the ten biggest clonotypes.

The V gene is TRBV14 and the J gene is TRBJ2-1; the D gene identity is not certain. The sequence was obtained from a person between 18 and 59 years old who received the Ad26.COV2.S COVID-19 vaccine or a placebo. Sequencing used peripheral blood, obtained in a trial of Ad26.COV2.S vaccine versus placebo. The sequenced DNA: TGTGCCAGCCAGGCAGGAACCTACAATGAGCAGTTCTTC. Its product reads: CASQAGTYNEQFF.